The rows below give T cell receptor beta chains drawn from one sample of a study of cytomegalovirus exposure and HLA in healthy donors. Data came from immunoSEQ multiplex PCR; TCRdb stores just in-frame clones and leaves some out. Among about 96,000 clones, about 70% were seen once, and the ten largest hold 14%. The source material was PBMCs. These receptor sequences come from a woman in her 70s in good health and CMV-seropositive. The conserved cysteine and the conserved F or W are not part of the CDR3 here. The order of the fields is V gene, CDR3 protein.

v_gene: TRBV29-1; CDR3aa: SVEVATSSYEQY
v_gene: TRBV6-4; CDR3aa: ASSGGTSGGGTYNEQF
v_gene: TRBV6-5; CDR3aa: ASRGRAGEKLF
v_gene: TRBV4-3; CDR3aa: ASSQVRNEQF
v_gene: TRBV5-5; CDR3aa: ASSWMDSNEQF
v_gene: TRBV4-2; CDR3aa: ASSQEQGGYGYT
v_gene: TRBV5-1; CDR3aa: ASSLAGGLAGGELF
v_gene: TRBV18; CDR3aa: ASSPRTELSTDTQY
v_gene: TRBV5-1; CDR3aa: ASSPDRGMSVYT
v_gene: TRBV11-2; CDR3aa: ASSPQANTEAF
v_gene: TRBV12-2; CDR3aa: ASRLGCKGDSGGLYNEQF
v_gene: TRBV30; CDR3aa: AWSPGTQKYEQY
v_gene: TRBV29-1; CDR3aa: SVGLAVNTGELF
v_gene: TRBV6-5; CDR3aa: ASRSNSGNTIY
v_gene: TRBV11-2; CDR3aa: ASSLIQGTYNEQF
v_gene: TRBV6-5; CDR3aa: ASRHNTGNQPQH
v_gene: TRBV19; CDR3aa: ASSISQGRQETQY
v_gene: TRBV18; CDR3aa: ASSPPQGSQPQH
v_gene: TRBV2; CDR3aa: ASSSRTAHTDTQY
v_gene: TRBV4-3; CDR3aa: ASSHQTGAEQY
v_gene: TRBV2; CDR3aa: ASRLKPGQGAQTEAF
v_gene: TRBV27; CDR3aa: ARIITGTYEQY
v_gene: TRBV4-1; CDR3aa: ASSQDQGGAQVWH
v_gene: TRBV4-1; CDR3aa: ASSQENWLAGASNTDTQY
v_gene: TRBV7-3; CDR3aa: ASSYMGAGTEAF
v_gene: TRBV18; CDR3aa: ASSLGTEADTQY
v_gene: TRBV6-1; CDR3aa: ASRESGDSNQPQH